A single sample is the source of the 11 T cell receptor beta chains below, sequenced in a study of Ad26.COV2.S vaccination and SARS-CoV-2 variants. Libraries were prepared by immunoSEQ multiplex PCR; TCRdb keeps only in-frame clonotypes and omits some of them. The sample contains 400,000 to 450,000 clones, less than 95% of which appear only once. Treatment of the sample: over 15 received Ad26.COV2.S at low or high dose, single or two shots; five or six received placebo; per-sample allocation not given. Specimens were obtained on day 63 following the first vaccine or placebo injection. The sample was peripheral blood, taken in a trial of Ad26.COV2.S vaccine versus placebo. Source of these receptors: a person aged 18-60 years who received the Ad26.COV2.S COVID-19 vaccine or a placebo.

The J gene is TRBJ2-7, the V gene TRBV7-2; D is unclear. This CDR3 has 14 amino acids. Trimming cost V 5 bases and J 0 bases, with 11 bases left between them. Germline V gives CDR1 SGHTA, CDR2 FQGNSA. The DNA of the CDR3 is TGTGCCAGCAGCCTACAGTGGGACTCCTACGAGCAGTACTTC. Amino acids: CASSLQWDSYEQYF. Complete variable domain (other parts from reference TRBV7-2 and TRBJ2-7): GAGVSQSPSNKVTEKGKDVELRCDPISGHTALYWYRQSLGQGLEFLIYFQGNSAPDKSGLPSDRFSAERTGGSVSTLTIQRTQQEDSAVYLCASSLQWDSYEQYFGPGTRLTVT.

V usage is TRBV2 and J usage is TRBJ1-1, with 9 bases aligning to TRBD1. This CDR3 is built from 16 residues. Germline CDR1 is SNHLY and CDR2 is FYNNEI. V shed 5 bases and J 5 bases; nucleotides not matched to a gene: 12. CDR3 nucleotides: TGTGCCAGCAGTCAACCGGGACAGGGTTTGGGAACTGAAGCTTTCTTT. It encodes CASSQPGQGLGTEAFF.

V gene TRBV5-1 combines with J gene TRBJ2-5, with 9 bases aligning to TRBD2. CDR3 length: 16 residues. J gave up 2 bases and V 4 bases, and 9 bases lay outside the gene matches. Looked up from germline, CDR1 is SGHRS and CDR2 is YFSETQ. CDR3 residues: CASSPWTSETQETQYF. CDR3 DNA sequence: TGCGCCAGCAGCCCGTGGACTAGCGAAACACAAGAGACCCAGTACTTC.

The chain joins TRBV7-3 to TRBJ2-1; possibly TRBD2 for D (6 bases). Germline V gene lookup returns CDR1 SGHTA and CDR2 FQGTGA. Trimming removed 1 base at V and 7 bases at J, with 14 bases between. The CDR3 contains 15 residues. In DNA form, the CDR3 reads TGTGCCAGCAGCTTAATTCGGGGGAGAATGAATGAGCAGTTCTTC. Encoded protein: CASSLIRGRMNEQFF. Using reference TRBV7-3 and TRBJ2-1 for the parts outside the CDR3, the full variable domain is GAGVSQTPSNKVTEKGKYVELRCDPISGHTALYWYRQSLGQGPEFLIYFQGTGAADDSGLPNDRFFAVRPEGSVSTLKIQRTERGDSAVYLCASSLIRGRMNEQFFGPGTRLTVL.

The V gene is TRBV5-8, the J gene TRBJ2-3; 8 bases fit TRBD1. The CDR3 contains 17 residues. Trimming took 4 bases from V and 0 from J; bases not matched to a gene: 10. The germline gives CDR1 SGHTS, CDR2 YDEGEE. The CDR3 is CASSHRTGWISTDTQYF. In DNA form, the CDR3 reads TGTGCCAGCAGCCATAGGACAGGGTGGATAAGCACAGATACGCAGTATTTT.

CDR3 in DNA: TGTGCCAGCAGCCCTGGGACTAGCGTTCTCACAGATACGCAGTATTTT. This codes for CASSPGTSVLTDTQYF. V gene TRBV7-9 combines with J gene TRBJ2-3; 10 positions match TRBD2. Germline V gene data show CDR1 as SEHNR and CDR2 as FQNEAQ (reference sequence). With 5 bases clipped from V and 2 bases from J, the junction kept 7 bases outside the gene matches. The CDR3 consists of 16 residues.

The J gene is TRBJ2-7, the V gene TRBV13; 12 nucleotides match TRBD1. CDR1 is PRHDT, CDR2 FYEKMQ, per germline (reference sequence). CDR3 length: 14 amino acids. V lost 3 bases, J lost 7 bases, and 4 bases stayed unmatched. CDR3 amino acids: CASSFGTGGVEQYF. In nucleotides, the CDR3 is TGTGCCAGCAGCTTCGGGACAGGGGGCGTTGAGCAGTACTTC.

This sequence joins TRBV19 and TRBJ2-4; D gene unclear. CDR3 length: 17 amino acids. Trimming removed 4 bases from V and 1 base from J, with 17 bases in between. Germline CDR1 and CDR2: LNHDA and SQIVND (reference sequence). CDR3: CASSTPYRAPAKNIQYF. Written as DNA, the CDR3 is TGTGCCAGTAGTACCCCTTACAGAGCCCCTGCCAAAAACATTCAGTACTTC.

As DNA, the CDR3 is TGTGCCAGCAGGGAAGAGGGCGGACCGCGCTATGGCTACACCTTC. This sequence encodes CASREEGGPRYGYTF. This chain uses TRBV25-1 with TRBJ1-2, with unresolved D. Germline CDR1 is MGHDK and CDR2 is SYGVNS. Trimming shortened V by 6 bases and J by 4 bases, and 18 bases separated the two germline ends. There are 15 residues in the CDR3.

The rearrangement links TRBV7-2 to TRBJ2-1; D may be TRBD2 (6 bases). Germline V CDR1 and CDR2: SGHTA, FQGNSA. This CDR3 has 14 amino acids. Trimming removed 5 bases from V and 3 bases from J, with 11 bases in between. This CDR3 is CASSLGTDYNEQFF. In DNA form, the CDR3 reads TGTGCCAGCAGCCTCGGGACTGACTACAATGAGCAGTTCTTC.

The sample holds one count of this clone. The CDR3 DNA is TGTGCCAGCAGACGACGTACAGGGACGGAAGATGAGCAGTTCTTC. It translates to CASRRRTGTEDEQFF. This sequence joins TRBV7-6 and TRBJ2-1; a possible D gene is TRBD1 (6 bases). V shed 6 bases and J shed 8 bases, with 20 bases lying between them. The CDR3 covers 15 residues. Per the germline V gene, CDR1 is SGHVS and CDR2 is FNYEAQ.